This TCR beta chain was profiled in a study of glioma-infiltrating T cells. Background on the study: Dexamethasone exposure before glioma surgery was limited to six or fewer days. Sequencing aimed for roughly 4.5- to 10-fold coverage of about a million peripheral T cells.

CDR3 length: 19 residues. The V end was cut by 5 bases, the J end by 0 bases, with 22 bases between. CDR1 and CDR2 from the germline V gene are SGHNT and YENEEA. Using RNA template, CDR3s of TCR alpha and beta were amplified with iRepertoire arm-PCR. TCRdb ran MiXCR on the multiplex PCR reads and lists one entry per CDR3 protein. This table has about 380,000 distinct CDR3 sequences, roughly 41% appearing once. The chain has TRBV11-3 and TRBJ1-4; maybe TRBD1 (6 bases). Sequencing was performed on glioma tissue, nonneoplastic brain tissue, or PBMCs (not recorded which). This receptor was taken from a human donor with low-grade glioma or glioblastoma, undergoing nonglioma brain surgery, or in good health (not recorded which). The DNA for the CDR3 is TGTGCCAGCAGCACTAGTCGACAGGAATCGACCCCAACTAATGAAAAACTGTTTTTT. As protein: CASSTSRQESTPTNEKLFF.